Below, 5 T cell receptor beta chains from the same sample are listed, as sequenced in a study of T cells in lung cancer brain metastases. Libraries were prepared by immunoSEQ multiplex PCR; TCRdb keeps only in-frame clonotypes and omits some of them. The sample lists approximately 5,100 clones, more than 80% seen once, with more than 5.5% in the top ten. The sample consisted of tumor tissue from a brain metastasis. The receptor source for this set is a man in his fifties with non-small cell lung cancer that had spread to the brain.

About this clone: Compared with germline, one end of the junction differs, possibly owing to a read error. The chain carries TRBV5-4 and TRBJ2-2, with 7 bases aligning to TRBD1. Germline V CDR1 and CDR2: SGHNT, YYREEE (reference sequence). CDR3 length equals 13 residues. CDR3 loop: CASSNEGAGELFF. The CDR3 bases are TGTGCCAGCAGCAATGAGGGGGCCGGGGAGCTATTTTTT.

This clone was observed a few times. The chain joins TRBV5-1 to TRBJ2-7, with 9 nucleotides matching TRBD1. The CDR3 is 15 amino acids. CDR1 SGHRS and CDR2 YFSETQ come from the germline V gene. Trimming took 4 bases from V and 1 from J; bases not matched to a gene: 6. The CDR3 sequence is CASSNRDRDSYEQYF. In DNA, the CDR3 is TGCGCCAGCAGCAACCGGGACAGGGATTCCTACGAGCAGTACTTC.

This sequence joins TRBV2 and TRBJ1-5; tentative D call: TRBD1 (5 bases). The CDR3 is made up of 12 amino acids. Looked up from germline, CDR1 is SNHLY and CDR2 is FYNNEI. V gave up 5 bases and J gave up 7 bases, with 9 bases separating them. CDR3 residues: CASSRGGQPQHF. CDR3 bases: TGTGCCAGCAGTAGGGGTGGACAGCCCCAGCATTTT.

The chain's CDR3 is CASSERGDHYEQYF. The CDR3 DNA reads TGTGCCAGCAGTGAGCGGGGGGACCACTACGAGCAGTACTTC. The J gene is TRBJ2-7, the V gene TRBV6-1; TRBD2 agrees at 8 bases. Trimming removed 3 bases from V and 3 bases from J; junction bases left unmatched: 4. Germline CDR1 is MNHNS and CDR2 is SASEGT. The CDR3 length is 14 residues.

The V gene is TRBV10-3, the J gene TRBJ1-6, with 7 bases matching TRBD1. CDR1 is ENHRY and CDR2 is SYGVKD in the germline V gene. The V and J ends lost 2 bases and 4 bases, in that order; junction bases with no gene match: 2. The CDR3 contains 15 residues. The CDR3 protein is CAISEGTDYNSPLHF. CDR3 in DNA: TGTGCCATCAGTGAGGGGACAGATTATAATTCACCCCTCCACTTT.